The entry that follows covers one TCR beta chain sequence. The sample originates from a study of identical twins. TCRdb analysed the 5' RACE reads with MiXCR anew, one entry per CDR3 protein. This table holds about 470,000 distinct CDR3 sequences, 20% to 30% found once. This CDR3 spans 14 amino acids. From germline, CDR1 is SGHRS and CDR2 YFSETQ. The V gene lost 7 bases and the J gene lost 7 bases, with 21 bases spanning the gap. This sample also belongs to another study, concerning T cells expressing NK-cell markers. As reported in that work: Within the sequenced cohort of eight donors, seven exhibited HCMV seropositivity and one was seronegative.

This sequence joins TRBV5-1 and TRBJ2-7, with D possibly TRBD1 on 6 matching bases. Sequenced sample: CD4+ T cells sorted from blood. This sequence originates from a woman between 18 and 29 years old in good health. The CDR3 region is CASRTTGSNQEQYF. In nucleotides, the CDR3 is TGCGCCAGCCGAACCACAGGGTCCAACCAAGAGCAGTACTTC.